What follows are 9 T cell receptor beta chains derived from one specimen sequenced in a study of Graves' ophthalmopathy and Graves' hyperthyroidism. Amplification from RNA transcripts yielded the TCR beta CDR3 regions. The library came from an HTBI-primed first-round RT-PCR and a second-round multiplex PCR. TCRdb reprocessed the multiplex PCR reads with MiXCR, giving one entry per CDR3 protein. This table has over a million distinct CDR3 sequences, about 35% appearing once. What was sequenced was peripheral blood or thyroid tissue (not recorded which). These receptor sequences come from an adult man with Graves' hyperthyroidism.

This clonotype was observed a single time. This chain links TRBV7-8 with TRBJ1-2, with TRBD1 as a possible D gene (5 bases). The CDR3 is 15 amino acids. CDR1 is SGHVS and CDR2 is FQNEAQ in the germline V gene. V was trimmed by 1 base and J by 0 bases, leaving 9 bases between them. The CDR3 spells CASSLVTETNYGYTF. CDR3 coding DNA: TGTGCCAGCAGCTTAGTGACAGAGACTAACTATGGCTACACCTTC.

In DNA, the CDR3 is TGTGCCAGCAGTTACTCGGGGGCGACGTACACAGATACGCAGTATTTT. It yields the protein CASSYSGATYTDTQYF. The chain carries TRBV6-5 and TRBJ2-3; a possible D gene is TRBD1 (6 bases). Germline V gives CDR1 MNHEY, CDR2 SVGAGI. Trimming left V 0 bases short and J 2 bases short, with 12 bases between. The CDR3 has 16 residues.

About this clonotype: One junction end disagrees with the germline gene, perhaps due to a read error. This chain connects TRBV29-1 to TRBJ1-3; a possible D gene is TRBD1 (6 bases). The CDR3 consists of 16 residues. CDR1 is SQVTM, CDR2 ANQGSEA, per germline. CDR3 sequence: CSVETRGTSSGNTTYF. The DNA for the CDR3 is TGCAGCGTTGAAACTAGGGGGACGAGCTCTGGAAACACCACATATTTT. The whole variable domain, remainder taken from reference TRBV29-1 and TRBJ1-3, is SAVISQKPSRDICQRGTSLTIQCQVDSQVTMMFWYRQQPGQSLTLIATANQGSEATYESGFVIDKFPISRPNLTFSTLTVSNMSPEDSSIYLCSVETRGTSSGNTTYFGEGSWLTVV.

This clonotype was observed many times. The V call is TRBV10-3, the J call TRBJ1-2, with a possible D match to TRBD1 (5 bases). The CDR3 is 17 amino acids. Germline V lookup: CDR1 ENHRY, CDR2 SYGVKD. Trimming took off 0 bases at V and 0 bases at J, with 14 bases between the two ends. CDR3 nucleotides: TGTGCCATCAGTGAGTCGACTCGGGGGGGACCTAACTATGGCTACACCTTC. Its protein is CAISESTRGGPNYGYTF.

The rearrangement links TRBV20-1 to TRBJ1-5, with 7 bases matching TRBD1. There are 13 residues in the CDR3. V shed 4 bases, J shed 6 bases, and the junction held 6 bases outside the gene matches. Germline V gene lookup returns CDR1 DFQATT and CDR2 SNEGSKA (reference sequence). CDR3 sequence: CSATRQGAQPQHF. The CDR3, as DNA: TGCAGTGCTACCCGACAGGGCGCTCAGCCCCAGCATTTT.

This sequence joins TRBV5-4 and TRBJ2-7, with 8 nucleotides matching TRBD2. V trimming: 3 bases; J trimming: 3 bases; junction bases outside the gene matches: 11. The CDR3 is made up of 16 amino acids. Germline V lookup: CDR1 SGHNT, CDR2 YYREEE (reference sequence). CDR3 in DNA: TGTGCCAGCAGCTCGTCGGGGGGGGCCAGGGTCTACGAGCAGTACTTC. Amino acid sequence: CASSSSGGARVYEQYF.

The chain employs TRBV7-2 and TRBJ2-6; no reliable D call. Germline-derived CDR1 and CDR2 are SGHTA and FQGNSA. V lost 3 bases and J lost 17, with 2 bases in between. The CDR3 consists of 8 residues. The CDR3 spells CASSFVTF. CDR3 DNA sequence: TGTGCCAGCAGCTTCGTGACTTTC.

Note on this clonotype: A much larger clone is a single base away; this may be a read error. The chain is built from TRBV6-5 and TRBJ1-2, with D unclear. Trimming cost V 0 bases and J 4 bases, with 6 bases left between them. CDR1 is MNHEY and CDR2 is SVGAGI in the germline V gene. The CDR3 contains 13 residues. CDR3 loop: CASSYSRAYGYTF. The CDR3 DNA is TGTGCCAGCAGTTACTCCCGGGCCTATGGCTACACCTTC.

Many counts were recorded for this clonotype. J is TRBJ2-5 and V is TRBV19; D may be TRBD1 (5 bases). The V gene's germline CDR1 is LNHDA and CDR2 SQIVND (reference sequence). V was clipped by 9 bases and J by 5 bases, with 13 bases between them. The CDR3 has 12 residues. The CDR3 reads CASKGAAETQYF. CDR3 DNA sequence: TGTGCCAGCAAAGGGGCGGCGGAGACCCAGTACTTC.